The rows below give T cell receptor beta chains drawn from one sample of a study of cytomegalovirus exposure and HLA in healthy donors. Assay used: immunoSEQ multiplex PCR; TCRdb lists only in-frame clones, some missing. This table holds about 150,000 clones, 65% to 85% found once. Sequencing input: PBMCs. These receptors were collected from a man in his forties or fifties in good health and CMV-seropositive. CDR3s include the opening cysteine and the closing phenylalanine or tryptophan. D genes are given only for firm matches. Clone size, where shown, is once, few, many, or a class for clones that have expanded.

v_gene,len,j_gene,abundance,d_gene,CDR3aa,CDR3nt
TRBV2,16,TRBJ2-2,-,TRBD2,CASSLAGAPNTGELFF,TGTGCCAGCAGTCTAGCGGGGGCCCCGAACACCGGGGAGCTGTTTTTT
TRBV4-2,15,TRBJ2-7,-,-,CASSQDSGTPREQYF,TGTGCCAGCAGCCAAGATTCGGGGACTCCGAGAGAGCAGTACTTC
TRBV4-1,18,TRBJ2-5,-,TRBD1,CASSQYVGGQGVEETQYF,TGCGCCAGCAGCCAATATGTCGGGGGACAGGGTGTCGAAGAGACCCAGTACTTC
TRBV30,12,TRBJ2-7,-,-,CAWSPETYEQYF,TGTGCCTGGAGTCCCGAGACCTACGAGCAGTACTTC
TRBV28,12,TRBJ1-2,few,-,CASSPNRFGYTF,TGTGCCAGCAGTCCTAACAGGTTTGGCTACACCTTC
TRBV11-2,16,TRBJ1-2,-,TRBD1,CASSFYEDRVDYGYTF,TGTGCCAGCAGCTTTTATGAGGACAGGGTTGACTATGGCTACACCTTC
TRBV30,14,TRBJ2-7,-,TRBD1,CAWSRGQGSYEQYF,TGTGCCTGGAGTCGGGGACAGGGGTCCTACGAGCAGTACTTC
TRBV5-1,13,TRBJ2-1,-,TRBD1,CASSLFGDSEQFF,TGCGCCAGCAGCTTGTTCGGGGACAGTGAGCAGTTCTTC
TRBV28,14,TRBJ2-7,-,TRBD1,CASSFQQGVYEQYF,TGTGCCAGCAGTTTCCAGCAGGGGGTCTACGAGCAGTACTTC
TRBV6-6,12,TRBJ1-6,-,-,CASSPEGGGLHF,TGTGCCAGCAGTCCGGAGGGAGGGGGCCTCCACTTT
TRBV5-4,14,TRBJ2-7,few,TRBD1,CASSGGQGTYEQYF,TGTGCCAGCAGCGGGGGACAGGGGACCTACGAGCAGTACTTC
TRBV9,14,TRBJ1-1,once,-,CASSVRGGDTEAFF,TGTGCCAGCAGCGTACGCGGAGGGGACACTGAAGCTTTCTTT
TRBV30,14,TRBJ1-3,-,-,CAWSLTGSGNTIYF,TGTGCCTGGAGTTTAACAGGATCTGGAAACACCATATATTTT
TRBV5-5,14,TRBJ2-7,-,-,CASSLTVGGYEQYF,TGTGCCAGCAGCTTGACTGTAGGGGGCTACGAGCAGTACTTC
TRBV11-2,15,TRBJ2-4,-,TRBD2,CASSPRIAGTSIQYF,TGTGCCAGCAGCCCCCGAATAGCGGGCACCTCCATTCAGTACTTC
TRBV7-2,14,TRBJ2-7,-,-,CASSLVGLKGEQYF,TGTGCCAGCAGCTTAGTCGGACTAAAGGGAGAGCAGTACTTC
TRBV5-4,13,TRBJ1-1,few,-,CASSLGGPTEAFF,TGTGCCAGCAGCTTGGGGGGGCCCACTGAAGCTTTCTTT
TRBV4-2,17,TRBJ1-6,-,TRBD1,CASSQTQGTSYNSPLHF,TGTGCCAGCAGCCAAACACAGGGGACCTCCTATAATTCACCCCTCCACTTT
TRBV10-3,15,TRBJ2-3,-,TRBD1,CAISEGGGSLDTQYF,TGTGCCATCAGTGAAGGGGGCGGTTCTTTGGATACGCAGTATTTT
TRBV7-8,15,TRBJ2-5,-,-,CASSLSRGYEETQYF,TGTGCCAGCAGCTTAAGCAGGGGATATGAAGAGACCCAGTACTTC
TRBV7-2,15,TRBJ2-7,-,TRBD2,CASSPIAGPSYEQYF,TGTGCCAGCAGCCCGATAGCGGGGCCCTCCTACGAGCAGTACTTC
TRBV28,14,TRBJ1-3,few,-,CASSWSRAGNTIYF,TGTGCCAGCAGTTGGTCCAGGGCTGGAAACACCATATATTTT
TRBV9,17,TRBJ2-2,-,TRBD1,CASSPSGTGLIPGELFF,TGTGCCAGCAGCCCATCTGGGACAGGTCTCATACCCGGGGAGCTGTTTTTT
TRBV4-1,16,TRBJ1-4,-,-,CASSQGPGTANEKLFF,TGCGCCAGCAGCCAAGGGCCAGGAACGGCTAATGAAAAACTGTTTTTT
TRBV9,15,TRBJ2-7,-,TRBD1,CASSVGGTGPYEQYF,TGTGCCAGCAGCGTTGGGGGGACAGGACCCTACGAGCAGTACTTC
TRBV13,17,TRBJ2-7,-,TRBD1,CASSLGLGGQGAREQYF,TGTGCCAGCAGCTTAGGGCTGGGGGGACAGGGGGCGCGGGAGCAGTACTTC
TRBV7-6,14,TRBJ1-1,-,-,CASSLVGYNTEAFF,TGTGCCAGCAGCTTAGTCGGGTATAACACTGAAGCTTTCTTT
TRBV5-1,15,TRBJ2-7,once,TRBD2,CASRGAGGPTCEQYF,TGCGCCAGCAGGGGGGCGGGAGGGCCGACCTGCGAGCAGTACTTC
TRBV6-1,13,TRBJ2-3,-,-,CASSGGFMDTQYF,TGTGCCAGCAGTGGAGGATTCATGGATACGCAGTATTTT
TRBV2,15,TRBJ2-2,-,TRBD2,CASSEGRGLSGELFF,TGTGCCAGCAGTGAGGGGAGGGGCCTGTCCGGGGAGCTGTTTTTT
TRBV28,11,TRBJ1-1,once,-,CASSFKDKAFF,TGTGCCAGCAGTTTTAAGGACAAAGCTTTCTTT
TRBV19,15,TRBJ2-1,-,-,CASRFSRSAYNEQFF,TGTGCCAGTAGGTTTTCCCGGAGCGCCTACAATGAGCAGTTCTTC
TRBV6-5,15,TRBJ2-7,-,TRBD2,CASSSPAGLGYEQYF,TGTGCCAGCAGTTCCCCAGCGGGGCTCGGGTACGAGCAGTACTTC
TRBV7-9,15,TRBJ2-2,-,TRBD2,CASSLVLAGAGELFF,TGTGCCAGCAGCTTAGTTCTAGCGGGAGCCGGGGAGCTGTTTTTT
TRBV4-2,15,TRBJ2-2,large,TRBD1,CASSQPDRDTGELFF,TGTGCCAGCAGCCAGCCAGACAGGGACACCGGGGAGCTGTTTTTT
TRBV5-1,15,TRBJ2-3,-,TRBD1,CASSLRPGQPLSQYF,TGCGCCAGCTCACTAAGACCGGGACAGCCGCTGTCGCAGTATTTT
TRBV28,15,TRBJ2-1,-,TRBD2,CASSLPGGGRNEQFF,TGTGCCAGCAGTTTACCGGGCGGGGGACGCAATGAGCAGTTCTTC
TRBV27,14,TRBJ1-5,-,-,CASKLNPSNQPQHF,TGTGCCAGCAAACTCAACCCTAGCAATCAGCCCCAGCATTTT
TRBV7-9,15,TRBJ2-1,-,TRBD2,CASSRTSGGHNEQFF,TGTGCCAGCAGTCGGACTAGCGGGGGGCACAATGAGCAGTTCTTC
TRBV5-4,13,TRBJ2-3,-,TRBD2,CASSRTSTNTQYF,TGTGCCAGCAGCCGGACTAGCACAAATACGCAGTATTTT
TRBV7-2,18,TRBJ2-3,-,TRBD2,CASSFRPTSGRAADTQYF,TGTGCCAGCAGCTTCCGGCCGACTAGCGGGAGGGCCGCAGATACGCAGTATTTT
TRBV7-6,14,TRBJ1-4,-,-,CASSSRSGNEKLFF,TGTGCCAGCAGCAGTCGGTCCGGGAATGAAAAACTGTTTTTT
TRBV6-5,15,TRBJ2-2,few,TRBD1,CASSRQGPNTGELFF,TGTGCCAGCAGCAGACAGGGCCCGAACACCGGGGAGCTGTTTTTT
TRBV5-4,13,TRBJ2-7,once,TRBD1,CASSVGDSYEQYF,TGTGCCAGCAGCGTGGGGGACAGCTACGAGCAGTACTTC
TRBV6-1,14,TRBJ2-3,-,-,CASTPVSSTDTQYF,TGTGCCAGCACCCCGGTCTCTAGCACAGATACGCAGTATTTT
TRBV9,20,TRBJ2-2,-,TRBD2,CASSFSNLMGAGAATGELFF,TGTGCCAGCAGCTTCTCTAACCTAATGGGAGCGGGAGCTGCCACCGGGGAGCTGTTTTTT
TRBV18,13,TRBJ2-7,-,-,CASSPQWGREQYF,TGTGCCAGCTCACCACAGTGGGGGCGAGAGCAGTACTTC
TRBV10-3,14,TRBJ1-1,-,TRBD1,CAINRQGPATEAFF,TGTGCCATCAATCGACAGGGGCCGGCCACTGAAGCTTTCTTT
TRBV5-4,13,TRBJ2-7,few,TRBD1,CASSLDRGNEQYF,TGTGCCAGCAGCTTGGACAGGGGGAACGAGCAGTACTTC
TRBV6-5,14,TRBJ2-4,once,TRBD2,CASSGTSRNDIQYF,TGTGCCAGCAGTGGGACTAGCCGTAATGACATTCAGTACTTC
TRBV27,13,TRBJ2-2,-,-,CASSFSGTGELFF,TGTGCCAGCAGTTTCAGCGGGACCGGGGAGCTGTTTTTT
TRBV9,14,TRBJ1-2,-,TRBD1,CASSVEGQLSGYTF,TGTGCCAGCAGCGTAGAGGGACAGCTCTCGGGCTACACCTTC
TRBV11-2,15,TRBJ1-6,-,-,CASSVSRSVDSPLHF,TGTGCCAGCAGCGTGTCTAGGTCCGTAGATTCACCCCTCCACTTT